This is a list of T cell receptor beta chains from one sample in a study of CD8 T cells in Susac syndrome. Each CDR3 protein gets one entry after TCRdb re-called the immunoSEQ multiplex PCR reads with MiXCR. The sample shows some 140,000 distinct CDR3 sequences, more than 85% of them seen only once. Sequencing was done on a sample of CD8+ T cells from PBMCs. The origin of the receptors is a human donor with Susac syndrome. CDR3s include the opening cysteine and the closing phenylalanine or tryptophan. D genes are given only for firm matches. Only some rows state a clone size, as once, few, many or a class for expanded clones.

d_gene	abundance	v_gene	j_gene	CDR3aa	CDR3nt
TRBD1	.	TRBV13	TRBJ2-5	CASSFTPGQGVPLGETQYF	TGTGCCAGCAGCTTTACTCCGGGACAGGGGGTGCCTCTTGGGGAGACCCAGTACTTC
.	.	TRBV10-2	TRBJ2-5	CASRPGLDGAQYF	TGCGCCAGCAGGCCAGGGCTGGATGGGGCCCAGTACTTC
.	once	TRBV20-1	TRBJ2-7	CSANGQGSYEQYF	TGCAGTGCTAATGGGCAGGGCTCCTACGAGCAGTACTTC
.	.	TRBV30	TRBJ1-4	CAWSRQGWNEKLFF	TGTGCCTGGTCTCGGCAGGGGTGGAATGAAAAACTGTTTTTT
.	.	TRBV9	TRBJ1-5	CASSSLAGDMHF	TGTGCCAGCAGCTCTTTGGCAGGGGACATGCATTTT
.	.	TRBV20-1	TRBJ1-5	CSAGTGLVVSNQPQHF	TGCAGTGCGGGAACAGGGTTGGTGGTTAGCAATCAGCCCCAGCATTTT
TRBD1	.	TRBV18	TRBJ2-1	CASSPEGQGYEQFF	TGTGCCAGCTCACCAGAAGGACAGGGCTATGAGCAGTTCTTC
.	.	TRBV3-1	TRBJ2-1	CASSPGESSWHAEQFF	TGTGCCAGCAGCCCCGGGGAGAGTAGCTGGCACGCGGAGCAGTTCTTC
.	.	TRBV5-6	TRBJ2-2	CASSTGTVNTGELFF	TGTGCCAGCAGCACTGGGACGGTGAACACCGGGGAGCTGTTTTTT
TRBD2	.	TRBV9	TRBJ2-2	CASSLGGLAVNTGELFF	TGTGCCAGCAGCCTAGGCGGACTAGCGGTGAACACCGGGGAGCTGTTTTTT
.	few	TRBV9	TRBJ1-1	CASSVGGTGTEAFF	TGTGCCAGCAGCGTCGGGGGCACGGGCACTGAAGCTTTCTTT
.	.	TRBV19	TRBJ2-1	CASSIDPLSYNEQFF	TGTGCCAGTAGTATAGATCCCCTGAGTTACAATGAGCAGTTCTTC
.	once	TRBV18	TRBJ2-5	CASSRIRDVQETQYF	TGTGCCAGCTCACGTATCCGGGACGTACAAGAGACCCAGTACTTC
TRBD2	.	TRBV10-3	TRBJ2-7	CAISDGGNEQYF	TGTGCCATCAGTGACGGGGGGAACGAGCAGTACTTC
TRBD1	.	TRBV20-1	TRBJ1-2	CSARTGSYGYTF	TGCAGTGCTAGGACAGGGAGCTATGGCTACACCTTC
.	.	TRBV28	TRBJ1-1	CASSLPRGGMNTEAFF	TGTGCCAGCAGTCTACCTCGGGGGGGGATGAACACTGAAGCTTTCTTT
.	.	TRBV29-1	TRBJ1-2	CSVEDADTNYGYTF	TGCAGCGTTGAAGACGCCGATACTAACTATGGCTACACCTTC
.	.	TRBV29-1	TRBJ1-1	CSVVGRGLYTEAFF	TGCAGCGTTGTCGGTAGGGGGTTGTACACTGAAGCTTTCTTT
.	.	TRBV3-1	TRBJ2-2	CASSQDLSDTGELFF	TGTGCCAGCAGCCAAGATCTGTCCGACACCGGGGAGCTGTTTTTT
.	.	TRBV20-1	TRBJ1-2	CSARASFLGGYGYTF	TGCAGTGCTAGAGCTTCCTTCTTAGGGGGGTATGGCTACACCTTC
.	.	TRBV9	TRBJ2-2	CASSVTTVGELFF	TGTGCCAGCAGCGTTACGACAGTCGGGGAGCTGTTTTTT
.	.	TRBV29-1	TRBJ2-2	CSVEDYIGVGSAPNTGELFF	TGCAGCGTTGAAGATTACATTGGGGTCGGGTCCGCGCCGAACACCGGGGAGCTGTTTTTT
.	few	TRBV18	TRBJ2-3	CASSLRDTQYF	TGTGCCAGCTCACTCCGGGATACGCAGTATTTT
.	once	TRBV6-6	TRBJ1-3	CASSPHREASGNTIYF	TGTGCCAGCAGTCCTCACAGGGAAGCCTCTGGAAACACCATATATTTT
.	.	TRBV5-1	TRBJ2-7	CASSPRVGFAYEQYF	TGCGCCAGCAGCCCAAGGGTTGGATTTGCCTACGAGCAGTACTTC
.	.	TRBV2	TRBJ2-5	CASSESAGSQETQYF	TGTGCCAGCAGTGAATCCGCGGGAAGCCAAGAGACCCAGTACTTC
TRBD2	.	TRBV2	TRBJ2-1	CASSEGSGSRFNEQFF	TGTGCCAGCAGTGAAGGAAGCGGGAGTAGGTTCAATGAGCAGTTCTTC
.	.	TRBV25-1	TRBJ1-2	CASTEGYGYTF	TGTGCCAGCACCGAGGGGTATGGCTACACCTTC
.	once	TRBV14	TRBJ2-3	CASSLLRGGSTDTQYF	TGTGCCAGCAGCCTCCTGAGGGGAGGTAGCACAGATACGCAGTATTTT
TRBD2	.	TRBV20-1	TRBJ2-1	CSARLRGLASPNNEQFF	TGCAGTGCTAGACTTAGGGGACTAGCTTCCCCAAACAATGAGCAGTTCTTC
.	.	TRBV27	TRBJ1-1	CASFLGGTEAFF	TGTGCCAGCTTCCTTGGCGGGACTGAAGCTTTCTTT
TRBD1	.	TRBV6-5	TRBJ2-5	CASSGQGSNQETQYF	TGTGCCAGCAGTGGACAGGGTTCTAACCAAGAGACCCAGTACTTC
TRBD2	.	TRBV11-2	TRBJ2-1	CASSPGGASGRHEQFF	TGTGCCAGCAGCCCGGGGGGGGCTAGCGGGAGACATGAGCAGTTCTTC
.	.	TRBV7-9	TRBJ1-1	CASSFLGAGGHTEAFF	TGTGCCAGCAGCTTCCTCGGCGCGGGGGGGCACACTGAAGCTTTCTTT
TRBD1	.	TRBV25-1	TRBJ2-7	CASSGDRGYEQYF	TGTGCCAGCAGTGGGGACAGGGGCTACGAGCAGTACTTC
.	.	TRBV19	TRBJ2-7	CASSPGATPFYEQYF	TGTGCCAGTAGTCCAGGAGCGACCCCCTTCTACGAGCAGTACTTC
.	.	TRBV7-8	TRBJ2-2	CASSLAHGAAGELFF	TGTGCCAGCAGCTTAGCCCACGGGGCGGCCGGGGAGCTGTTTTTT
.	.	TRBV29-1	TRBJ1-3	CSAAGQGNTIYF	TGCAGCGCGGCTGGACAAGGGAACACCATATATTTT
.	.	TRBV7-9	TRBJ1-5	CASSSGQYNQPQHF	TGTGCCAGCAGCTCCGGACAGTACAATCAGCCCCAGCATTTT
.	.	TRBV2	TRBJ2-7	CASSESAQLQYF	TGTGCCAGCAGTGAATCGGCCCAGCTACAGTACTTC
.	.	TRBV6-6	TRBJ1-5	CASRGTENQPQHF	TGTGCCAGCAGGGGGACGGAGAATCAGCCCCAGCATTTT
.	.	TRBV20-1	TRBJ2-7	CSAREGISYEQYF	TGCAGTGCTAGAGAGGGGATCTCCTACGAGCAGTACTTC
TRBD2	.	TRBV12-5	TRBJ2-1	CASGLVPGLAGGEQFF	TGTGCTAGTGGTTTGGTACCGGGACTAGCGGGAGGGGAGCAGTTCTTC
.	.	TRBV7-9	TRBJ2-5	CASSLLQETQYF	TGTGCCAGCAGCTTGCTCCAAGAGACCCAGTACTTC
TRBD1	.	TRBV20-1	TRBJ2-2	CSATDRRNTGELFF	TGCAGTGCGACGGACAGGCGGAACACCGGGGAGCTGTTTTTT
.	.	TRBV13	TRBJ1-5	CASSSGTSREPQHF	TGTGCCAGCAGCTCTGGGACATCCCGTGAGCCCCAGCATTTT
TRBD1	.	TRBV9	TRBJ1-2	CASSDTGGFFGYTF	TGTGCCAGCAGCGATACAGGGGGATTCTTTGGCTACACCTTC
.	.	TRBV18	TRBJ2-5	CASSPLGAAARETQYF	TGTGCCAGCTCACCATTAGGGGCAGCCGCTCGAGAGACCCAGTACTTC
TRBD1	.	TRBV20-1	TRBJ1-2	CSASPQGAGGYTF	TGCAGTGCTAGCCCACAGGGGGCGGGCGGCTACACCTTC